The entry below gives a single T cell receptor (beta chain) sequence along with its context. What it recognizes is unknown. Clones were sequenced by immunoSEQ multiplex PCR, and TCRdb holds only the in-frame ones, with some missing. The sample has almost 50,000 clones; about 85% are singletons. Autoimmune disease history or systemic immunosuppression meant exclusion. Germline values: CDR1 SGHRS, CDR2 YFSETQ. Trimming left V 1 base short and J 6 bases short, with 11 bases between. The CDR3 contains 14 residues. The sample belongs to a study of OX40 agonist ivuxolimab in advanced cancers. Findings and caveats of the study: Expanded clones belonging to CD8+ T cells outnumbered, on average, those of CD4+. Partial responders at 0.1-3.0 mg/kg showed near-lowest clonal expansion. CD4+ and CD8+ blood T cells expanded clonally by week 6 at 0.1 to 3.0 mg/kg.

The chain uses TRBV5-1 and TRBJ2-1, with TRBD1 as a possible D gene (6 bases). The starting material was CD4+ or CD8+ T cells sorted from blood, obtained in a trial of the OX40 agonist ivuxolimab. This TCR was sampled from an adult with an advanced solid tumor such as melanoma, head and neck, liver or kidney cancer. The CDR3 protein is CASSLIQGPNEQFF. The CDR3 DNA follows: TGCGCCAGCAGCTTGATTCAGGGGCCCAATGAGCAGTTCTTC.